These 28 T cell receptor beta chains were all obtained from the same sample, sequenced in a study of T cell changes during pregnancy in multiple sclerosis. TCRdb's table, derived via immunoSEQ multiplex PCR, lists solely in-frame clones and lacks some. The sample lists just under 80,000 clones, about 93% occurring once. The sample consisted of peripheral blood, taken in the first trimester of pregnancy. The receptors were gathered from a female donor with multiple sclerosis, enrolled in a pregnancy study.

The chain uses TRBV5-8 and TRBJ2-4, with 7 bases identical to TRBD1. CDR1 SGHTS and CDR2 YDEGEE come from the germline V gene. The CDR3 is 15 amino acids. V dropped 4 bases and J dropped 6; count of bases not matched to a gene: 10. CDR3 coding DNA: TGTGCCAGCAGCCGCTACAGGGGTTTGGCAAACATTCAGTACTTC. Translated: CASSRYRGLANIQYF.

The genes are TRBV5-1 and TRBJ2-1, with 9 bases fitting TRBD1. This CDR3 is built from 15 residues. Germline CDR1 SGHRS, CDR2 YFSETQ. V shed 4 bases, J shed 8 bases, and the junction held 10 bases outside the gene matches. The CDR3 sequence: CASSIGQGKMDEQFF. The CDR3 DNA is TGCGCCAGCAGCATAGGACAGGGGAAAATGGATGAGCAGTTCTTC.

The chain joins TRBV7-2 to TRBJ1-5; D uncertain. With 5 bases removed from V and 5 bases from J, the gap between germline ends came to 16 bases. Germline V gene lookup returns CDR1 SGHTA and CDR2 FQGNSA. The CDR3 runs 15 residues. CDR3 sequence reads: CASSPSRYGDQPQHF. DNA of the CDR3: TGTGCCAGCAGCCCCTCACGCTACGGGGATCAGCCCCAGCATTTT.

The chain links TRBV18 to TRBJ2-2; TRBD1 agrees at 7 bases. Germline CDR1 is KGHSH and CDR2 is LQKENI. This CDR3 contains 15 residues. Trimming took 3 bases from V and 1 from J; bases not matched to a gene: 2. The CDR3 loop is CASSPRQGNTGELFF. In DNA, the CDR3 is TGTGCCAGCTCACCCAGACAGGGGAACACCGGGGAGCTGTTTTTT.

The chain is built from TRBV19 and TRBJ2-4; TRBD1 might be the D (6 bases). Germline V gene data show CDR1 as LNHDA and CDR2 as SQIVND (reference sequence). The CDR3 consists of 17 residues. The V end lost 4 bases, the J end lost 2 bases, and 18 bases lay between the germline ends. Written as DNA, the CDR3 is TGTGCCAGTAGTACGAAGACCACAGGGAGCCCCAAAAACATTCAGTACTTC. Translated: CASSTKTTGSPKNIQYF.

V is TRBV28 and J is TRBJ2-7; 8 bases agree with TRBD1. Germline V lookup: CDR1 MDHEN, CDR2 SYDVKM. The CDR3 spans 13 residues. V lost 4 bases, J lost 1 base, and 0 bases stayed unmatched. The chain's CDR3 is CASSWDRSYEQYF. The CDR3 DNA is TGTGCCAGCAGTTGGGACAGGTCCTACGAGCAGTACTTC.

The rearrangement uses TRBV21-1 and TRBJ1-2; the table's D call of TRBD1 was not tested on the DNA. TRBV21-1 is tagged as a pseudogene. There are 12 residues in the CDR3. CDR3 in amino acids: CASRTGGSGYTF. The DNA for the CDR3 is TGTGCCAGCAGGACAGGGGGGAGTGGCTACACCTTC.

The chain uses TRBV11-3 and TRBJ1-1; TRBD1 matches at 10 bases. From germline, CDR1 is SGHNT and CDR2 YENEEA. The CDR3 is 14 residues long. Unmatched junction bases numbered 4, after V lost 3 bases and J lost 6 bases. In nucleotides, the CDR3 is TGTGCCAGCAGCTTCGGGACAGGGGTTTCTGAAGCTTTCTTT. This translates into CASSFGTGVSEAFF.

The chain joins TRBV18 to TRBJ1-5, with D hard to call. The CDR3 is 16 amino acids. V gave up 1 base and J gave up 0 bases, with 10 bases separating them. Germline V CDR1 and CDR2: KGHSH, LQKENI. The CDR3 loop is CASSPRAPNSNQPQHF. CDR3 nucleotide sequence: TGTGCCAGCTCACCACGGGCACCGAATAGCAATCAGCCCCAGCATTTT.

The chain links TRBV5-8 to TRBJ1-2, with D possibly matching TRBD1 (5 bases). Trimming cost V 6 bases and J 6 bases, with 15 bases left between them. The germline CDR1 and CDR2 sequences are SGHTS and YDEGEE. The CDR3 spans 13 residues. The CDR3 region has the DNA TGTGCCAGCAACCATGAGGGGACTCATGGCTACACCTTC. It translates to CASNHEGTHGYTF. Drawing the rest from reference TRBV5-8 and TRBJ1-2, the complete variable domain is EAGVTQSPTHLIKTRGQQATLRCSPISGHTSVYWYQQALGLGLQFLLWYDEGEERNRGNFPPRFSGRQFPNYSSELNVNALELEDSALYLCASNHEGTHGYTFGSGTRLTVV.

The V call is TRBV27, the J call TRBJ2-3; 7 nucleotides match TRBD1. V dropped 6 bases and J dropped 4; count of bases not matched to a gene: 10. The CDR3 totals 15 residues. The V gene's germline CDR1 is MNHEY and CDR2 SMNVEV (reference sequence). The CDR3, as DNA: TGTGCCAGCAGACTTGGGACAGTCCTACCAGATACGCAGTATTTT. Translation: CASRLGTVLPDTQYF.

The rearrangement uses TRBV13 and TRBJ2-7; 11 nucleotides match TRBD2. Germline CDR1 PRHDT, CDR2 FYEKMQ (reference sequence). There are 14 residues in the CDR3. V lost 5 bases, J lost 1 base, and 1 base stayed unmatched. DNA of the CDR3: TGTGCCAGCAGCCGGACTAGCGGGTCCTACGAGCAGTACTTC. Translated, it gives CASSRTSGSYEQYF.

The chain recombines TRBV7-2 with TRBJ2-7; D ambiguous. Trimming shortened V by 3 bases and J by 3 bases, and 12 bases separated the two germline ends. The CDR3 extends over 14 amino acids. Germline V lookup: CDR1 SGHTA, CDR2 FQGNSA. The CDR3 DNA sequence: TGTGCCAGCAGCTTCAACCCCTTAGTCTACGAGCAGTACTTC. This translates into CASSFNPLVYEQYF.

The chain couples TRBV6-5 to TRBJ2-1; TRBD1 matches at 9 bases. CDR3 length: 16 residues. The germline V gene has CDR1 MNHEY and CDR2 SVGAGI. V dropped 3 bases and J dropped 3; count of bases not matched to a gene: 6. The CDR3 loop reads CASSYRGTGIYNEQFF. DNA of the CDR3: TGTGCCAGCAGTTATCGGGGGACAGGGATCTACAATGAGCAGTTCTTC.

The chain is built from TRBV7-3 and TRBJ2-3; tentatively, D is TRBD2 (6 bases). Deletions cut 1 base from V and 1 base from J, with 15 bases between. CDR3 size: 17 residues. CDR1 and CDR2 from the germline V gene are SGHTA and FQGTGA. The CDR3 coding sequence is TGTGCCAGCAGCTTAAGCCCTTGGGCTAGCGGCACAGATACGCAGTATTTT. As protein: CASSLSPWASGTDTQYF.

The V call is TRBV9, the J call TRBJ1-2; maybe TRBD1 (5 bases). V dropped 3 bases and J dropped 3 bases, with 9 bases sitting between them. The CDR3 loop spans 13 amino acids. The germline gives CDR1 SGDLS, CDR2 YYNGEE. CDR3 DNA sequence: TGTGCCAGCAGCGCTTCGGGGGACTATGGCTACACCTTC. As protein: CASSASGDYGYTF.

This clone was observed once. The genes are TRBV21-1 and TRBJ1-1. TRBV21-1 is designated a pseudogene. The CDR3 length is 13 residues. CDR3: CASSPGNWPRAFF. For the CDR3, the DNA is TGTGCCAGCAGCCCGGGGAACTGGCCTAGGGCTTTCTTT.

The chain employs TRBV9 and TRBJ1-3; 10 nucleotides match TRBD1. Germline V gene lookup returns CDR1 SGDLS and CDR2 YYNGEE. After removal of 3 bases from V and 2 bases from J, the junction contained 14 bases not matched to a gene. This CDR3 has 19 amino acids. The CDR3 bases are TGTGCCAGCAGCGCAAGGGGACAGGGGTTAGGTTTGGCTGGAAACACCATATATTTT. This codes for CASSARGQGLGLAGNTIYF.

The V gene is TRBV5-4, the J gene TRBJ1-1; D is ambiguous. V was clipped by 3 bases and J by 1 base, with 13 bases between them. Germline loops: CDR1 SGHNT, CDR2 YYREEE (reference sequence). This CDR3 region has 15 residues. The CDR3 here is CASSSIPAANTEAFF. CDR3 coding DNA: TGTGCCAGCAGCTCGATCCCGGCGGCGAACACTGAAGCTTTCTTT.

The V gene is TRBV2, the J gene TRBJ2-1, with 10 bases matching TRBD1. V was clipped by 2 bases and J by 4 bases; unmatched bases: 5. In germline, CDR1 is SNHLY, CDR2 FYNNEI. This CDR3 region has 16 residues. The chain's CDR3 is CASSEPRQGAYNEQFF. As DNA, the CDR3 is TGTGCCAGCAGTGAACCGCGACAGGGGGCTTACAATGAGCAGTTCTTC.

The CDR3 loop is CASILAAEQYF. The CDR3 DNA follows: TGTGCCAGCATCCTGGCGGCCGAGCAGTACTTC. The J gene is TRBJ2-7, the V gene TRBV2; D not certain. Germline loops: CDR1 SNHLY, CDR2 FYNNEI. This CDR3 has 11 amino acids. Deletions cut 7 bases from V and 6 bases from J, with 10 bases between.

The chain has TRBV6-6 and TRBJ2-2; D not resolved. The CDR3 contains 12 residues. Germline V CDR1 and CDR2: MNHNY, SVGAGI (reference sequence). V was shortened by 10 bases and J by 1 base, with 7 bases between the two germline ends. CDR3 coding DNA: TGTGCCACCGGAGTGAACACCGGGGAGCTGTTTTTT. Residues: CATGVNTGELFF.

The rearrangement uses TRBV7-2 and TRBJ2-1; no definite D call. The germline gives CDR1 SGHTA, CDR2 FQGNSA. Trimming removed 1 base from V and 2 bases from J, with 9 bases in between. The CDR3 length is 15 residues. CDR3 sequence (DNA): TGTGCCAGCAGCTTAGAAAGCACCGCCTACAATGAGCAGTTCTTC. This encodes CASSLESTAYNEQFF.

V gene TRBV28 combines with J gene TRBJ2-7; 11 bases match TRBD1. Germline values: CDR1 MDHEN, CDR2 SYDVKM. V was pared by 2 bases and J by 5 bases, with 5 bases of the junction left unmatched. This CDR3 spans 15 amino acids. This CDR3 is CASSLARTGGHEQYF. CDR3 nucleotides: TGTGCCAGCAGTTTAGCACGGACAGGGGGCCACGAGCAGTACTTC.

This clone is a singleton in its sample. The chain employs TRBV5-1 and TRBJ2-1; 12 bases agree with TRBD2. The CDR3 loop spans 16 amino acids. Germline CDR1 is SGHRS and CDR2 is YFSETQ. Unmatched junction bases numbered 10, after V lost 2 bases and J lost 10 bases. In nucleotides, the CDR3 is TGCGCCAGCAGCTTCTCAGCCTTACTAGCGGGGGGCGAGCAGTTCTTC. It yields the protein CASSFSALLAGGEQFF.

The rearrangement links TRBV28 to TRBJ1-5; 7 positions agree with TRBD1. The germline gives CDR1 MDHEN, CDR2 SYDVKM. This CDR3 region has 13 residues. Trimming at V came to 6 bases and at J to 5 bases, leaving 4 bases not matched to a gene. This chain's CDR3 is CASSLDRDQPQHF. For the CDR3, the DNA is TGTGCCAGCAGCCTAGACAGGGATCAGCCCCAGCATTTT. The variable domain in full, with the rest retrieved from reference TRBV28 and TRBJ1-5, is DVKVTQSSRYLVKRTGEKVFLECVQDMDHENMFWYRQDPGLGLRLIYFSYDVKMKEKGDIPEGYSVSREKKERFSLILESASTNQTSMYLCASSLDRDQPQHFGDGTRLSIL.

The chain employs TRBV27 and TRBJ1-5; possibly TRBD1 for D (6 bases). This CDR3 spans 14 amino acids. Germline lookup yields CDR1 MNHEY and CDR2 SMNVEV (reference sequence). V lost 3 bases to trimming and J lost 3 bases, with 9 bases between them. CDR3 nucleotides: TGTGCCAGCAGTTTCAGGGGCCACAATCAGCCCCAGCATTTT. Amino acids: CASSFRGHNQPQHF.

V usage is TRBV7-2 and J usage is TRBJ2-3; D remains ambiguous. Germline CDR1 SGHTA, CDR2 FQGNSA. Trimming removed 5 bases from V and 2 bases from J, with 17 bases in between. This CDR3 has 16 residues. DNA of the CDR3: TGTGCCAGCAGCCCGTTGGCTGGTTTACCCACAGATACGCAGTATTTT. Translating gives CASSPLAGLPTDTQYF.